This T cell receptor beta chain was sequenced during a study of cytomegalovirus exposure and HLA in healthy donors. Healthy people donating bone marrow made up the donors. Primers for the PCR totalled 60 Vbeta and 13 Jbeta. Some clones are missing from TCRdb's copy, which holds only in-frame ones; the method was immunoSEQ multiplex PCR. Here the sample spans approximately 160,000 clones, roughly 77% being singletons. The sequence came from a man between 18 and 29 years old in good health and CMV-seropositive. Sequencing input: PBMCs.

CDR3 nucleotide sequence: TGTGCCAGTAGGACGACAGGGTGGACTGAAGCTTTCTTT. Amino acid sequence: CASRTTGWTEAFF. The chain couples TRBV19 to TRBJ1-1; 7 nucleotides match TRBD1. CDR1 is LNHDA and CDR2 is SQIVND in the germline V gene (reference sequence). This CDR3 has 13 amino acids. Trimming removed 6 bases from V and 5 bases from J; junction bases left unmatched: 6.